This T cell receptor beta chain was found in a study of blood T cell repertoires in COVID-19 (dated by TCRdb to the early 2020s). For the wider study: Collaborator samples came from the United States, Italy and Spain and covered acute and convalescent phases of COVID-19. The material from the prospective study consisted of cDNA or gDNA derived from T cells, B-cell-depleted T cells, or PBMCs. Subjects who had been exposed to COVID-19, were actively infected with it, or had recovered from it provided the deeply sampled blood TCRbeta repertoires that made up the dataset. A freely available public database, intended as a resource for researchers studying the immune response to SARS-CoV-2, is where the repertoires were released. The samples were drawn from the first 160 participants of the ongoing ImmuneRACE study and from 950 to 1,500 subjects provided by 6 global collaborators. The sample metadata nearly always contained a de-identified subject ID, COVID-19 status, age in years and sex. Where available, HLA class I and class II types were obtained from metadata supplied by the sample provider rather than from assay-based typing.

The paper as a whole reports these results and caveats: The quantity of clinical and demographic metadata differed by source and by participant and was supplied without curation.

In the prospective study, participants were about 18 to 90 years old, resided in 20 to 30 geographic areas of the United States, and were enrolled through a virtual design. To assign participants to cohorts, the prospective study relied on clinical history that participants themselves reported in a screening survey and a study questionnaire. In the prospective study, mobile phlebotomists collected whole blood, serum and a nasopharyngeal or oropharyngeal swab from each participant. Additional blood draws and questionnaires over a 2-month period could optionally be provided by prospective study participants. Blood samples from the prospective study were shipped frozen or at room temperature prior to DNA extraction. As to this clone: There is no known antigen for this receptor. Within one base of it there is no much larger clone, and no base qualities were kept.

TCRbeta CDR3 regions were amplified from genomic DNA by means of the immunoSEQ Assay, a bias-controlled multiplex PCR. Per the original workflow: The number of nucleated cells in each sample was estimated from the amplification of reference gene primers within the assay. To quantify the absolute abundance of each unique TCRbeta CDR3 rearrangement, sequence reads were collapsed and filtered. For each sample, productive Simpson clonality was calculated as the square root of Simpson's diversity index across productive rearrangements. TCRdb mirrors the immuneACCESS table, restricted to in-frame sequences. Some clones are absent from its copies; in checked studies, under half trace to an unresolved V gene, and the reason for the others is unknown. Clone size and V and J calls were adopted from that table, with D and trimming inferred from the DNA. This sample comprises about 400,000 clones, approximately 86% of them detected only once. Of the sample, approximately 2.1% is held by the ten largest clones.

The germline V gene encodes CDR1 SGHRS and CDR2 YFSETQ. Its CDR3 holds 15 amino acids, cysteine through phenylalanine. Just CDR3 DNA is preserved here, 45 bases in frame from base 1. V is trimmed back by 1 base and J by 4 bases, and the junction contains 3 bases that no gene match accounts for. Recombination connected TRBV5-1 to TRBJ2-2, with 8 central nucleotides matching TRBD2. This sequence was found in a woman aged 35 to 49 with acute COVID-19. Sample: PBMCs or T cells enriched from blood (not recorded which). The CDR3 region reads CASSLPRGGTGELFF. The nucleotides read TGCGCCAGCAGCTTGCCCCGGGGGGGCACCGGGGAGCTGTTTTTT.